This record concerns one T cell receptor beta chain sequence. The antigen is unknown. These data originate in a study of cytomegalovirus exposure and HLA in healthy donors. Study conclusions and caveats: The Asian-associated ancestry cluster reportedly had fewer N-insertions than the approximately 670-donor mean in a later analysis.

Vbeta (60) and Jbeta (13) primers were used in the PCR. TCRdb's table, derived via immunoSEQ multiplex PCR, lists solely in-frame clones and lacks some. The repertoire holds about 120,000 clones, with around four fifths as singletons. This TCR was recovered from a middle-aged man in good health and CMV-seronegative. The sequenced sample consisted of PBMCs.

Here the CDR3 DNA reads TGTGCCTGGGGGGACAGACGTTCACCCCTCCACTTT. This translates into CAWGDRRSPLHF. The chain employs TRBV30 and TRBJ1-6; the match to TRBD1 covers 7 bases. CDR1 and CDR2 from the germline V gene are GTSNPN and SVGIG (reference sequence). The CDR3 loop spans 12 amino acids. J gave up 9 bases and V 5 bases, and 4 bases lay outside the gene matches.